This T cell receptor beta chain was sequenced in a study of shared clonotypes between healthy human individuals. Note on this clone: Other DNA sequences in the same sample also yield this CDR3.

Only in-frame clones appear in the TCRdb table, and some are missing; sequencing was by immunoSEQ multiplex PCR. Here the sample spans more than 2,000,000 clones, approximately 93% being singletons. CDR3 length equals 12 residues. V was trimmed by 6 bases and J by 6 bases, leaving 10 bases between them. Germline loops: CDR1 MDHEN, CDR2 SYDVKM. This clonotype originated in a man aged 18 to 29 in good health. Some clones in this sample may be carry-over from other donors' samples. The chain uses TRBV28 and TRBJ2-3; D uncertain. Input material: naive CD4+ T cells from PBMCs. Regarding subset: CD45RA+ positively selected. CDR3 in DNA: TGTGCCAGCAGCCGACTCCGGGATACGCAGTATTTT. Its protein is CASSRLRDTQYF. Filled out from reference TRBV28 and TRBJ2-3, the complete variable domain reads DVKVTQSSRYLVKRTGEKVFLECVQDMDHENMFWYRQDPGLGLRLIYFSYDVKMKEKGDIPEGYSVSREKKERFSLILESASTNQTSMYLCASSRLRDTQYFGPGTRLTVL.